This T cell receptor beta chain was profiled in a study of somatic mutations in cytotoxic T cells in rheumatoid arthritis. Study information: Collection of patient blood (about 28 ml EDTA) took place right after diagnosis, before any treatment. Broader study findings: Unidentified antigens were the targets of the expanded CD8+ clones. More than 20% of CD8+ cells belonged to the largest clone in about an eighth of the roughly 60 patients.

Deletions cut 3 bases from V and 3 bases from J, with 15 bases between. CDR1 LNHNV and CDR2 YYDKDF come from the germline V gene (reference sequence). This CDR3 spans 15 amino acids. Positive magnetic bead selection was used to isolate CD4+ and CD8+ cells; purity was checked by flow cytometry. A note on this clone: Its specificity is unknown.

TCRdb's table, derived via immunoSEQ multiplex PCR, lists solely in-frame clones and lacks some. This table has 27,000 or so clones, about 87% appearing once. This sequence joins TRBV15 and TRBJ2-7, with D possibly TRBD1 on 6 matching bases. Material: CD8+ T cells sorted from blood. The origin of this receptor is an adult with rheumatoid arthritis. The CDR3 protein is CATSSFPDRSYEQYF. CDR3 nucleotide sequence: TGTGCCACCAGCAGTTTTCCGGACAGAAGCTACGAGCAGTACTTC.